The present entry profiles one T cell receptor beta chain with its context. Antigen specificity is unknown. The sample originates from a study of OX40 agonist ivuxolimab in advanced cancers. The overall study: It was permissible to have had prior anti-PD-1, anti-PD-L1 or anti-CTLA-4 therapy, and approximately 40% had some.

V was cut by 6 bases and J by 0 bases, with 9 bases left in between. From germline, CDR1 is MNHEY and CDR2 SVGAGI. The CDR3 runs 14 residues. Produced via immunoSEQ multiplex PCR; TCRdb's table is partial and in-frame only. The data contain approximately 72,000 clones, almost 90% of them singletons. General study points: Some nonresponders additionally presented with little normalized T-cell clonal expansion.

The origin of this receptor is an adult with an advanced solid tumor such as melanoma, head and neck, liver or kidney cancer. The rearrangement uses TRBV6-5 and TRBJ1-5; no firm D call. Sequencing used CD4+ or CD8+ T cells sorted from blood, obtained in a trial of the OX40 agonist ivuxolimab. CDR3 amino acids: CASRKGGSNQPQHF. CDR3 in DNA: TGTGCCAGCAGGAAGGGAGGTAGCAATCAGCCCCAGCATTTT.